Below are 5 T cell receptor beta chains sequenced from a single sample in a study of tissue T cells after allogeneic stem cell transplantation. Sample time point: mouse harvest day 7 after allogeneic transplant. Tail vein injection delivered 10^7 T-cell-depleted bone marrow cells and 10^6 splenic CD5+ T cells. Libraries were prepared by immunoSEQ multiplex PCR; TCRdb keeps only in-frame clonotypes and omits some of them. The sample has under 7,500 clones; roughly 50% are singletons. The material sequenced was gut tissue. All receptors come from a female BALB/c mouse given C57BL/6 T cells with graft-versus-host disease after an allogeneic hematopoietic cell transplant.

As regards this clone: The gene names given are mouse names. The sequenced fragment ends 1 residue before the CDR3 boundary, so the rest is inferred from the germline J gene. The chain links TRBV23 to TRBJ1-1. This CDR3 has 15 amino acids. Germline-derived CDR1 and CDR2 are KGHTA and FQNQQP. CDR3 residues: CSSSQRGGANTEVFF. The sequenced part of the CDR3 DNA is TGCTCCAGCAGTCAAAGGGGGGGGGCAAACACAGAAGTCTTC.

The table lists this clone with a few counts. Gene and germline names: mouse. Sequencing ends 1 residue short of the CDR3 end; the germline J gene provides the rest. This chain joins TRBV26 and TRBJ2-2, with D hard to call. V was trimmed by 3 bases and J by 1 base, leaving 3 bases between them. Germline loops: CDR1 KGHPV, CDR2 FQNQEV (reference sequence). The CDR3 runs 13 residues. The CDR3 bases that were read are TGTGCCAGCAGTCTACAAAACACCGGGCAGCTCTAC. Translated, it gives CASSLQNTGQLY. From start to end, the CDR3 is CASSLQNTGQLYF.

With regard to this clone: The gene symbols are mouse symbols. The chain's CDR3 is CASSTSTGGYEQYF. The CDR3 bases that were read are TGTGCAAGCAGCACGTCGACTGGGGGCTATGAACAGTAC. The V call is TRBV16, the J call TRBJ2-7; 9 nucleotides match TRBD2. The CDR3 goes on 1 residue after the read ends, and that part is filled in from the germline J gene. Unmatched junction bases numbered 5, after V lost 5 bases and J lost 3 bases. Germline values: CDR1 SGHSA, CDR2 FRNQAP. The CDR3 spans 14 residues.

This clone came up a few times. Germline and genes here are mouse. The read ends 1 residue before the CDR3 terminus; that terminus is restored from the germline J gene. This chain uses TRBV24 with TRBJ2-2; no clear D. The V end lost 0 bases, the J end lost 0 bases, and 8 bases lay between the germline ends. Germline loops: CDR1 KGHTA, CDR2 FRNEEI. The CDR3 is 16 amino acids. CDR3 region: CASSLYRHPNTGQLYF. Partial CDR3 DNA: TGTGCCAGCAGTCTGTATAGGCATCCAAACACCGGGCAGCTCTAC.

To note about this clone: Gene names follow the mouse nomenclature. The covered CDR3 bases are TGCACCTGCAGTGTTTCCGTGACAGACTATGCTGAGCAGTTC. It is translated as CTCSVSVTDYAEQF. The whole CDR3 sequence is CTCSVSVTDYAEQFF. The rearrangement uses TRBV1 and TRBJ2-1, with D perhaps matching TRBD1 (5 bases). Read coverage stops 1 residue before the CDR3 terminus; the germline J gene supplies the remainder. The CDR3 contains 15 residues. In germline, CDR1 is NSQYPW, CDR2 LRSPGD (reference sequence). Trimming shortened V by 4 bases and J by 2 bases, and 12 bases separated the two germline ends.